Below, 15 T cell receptor beta chains from the same sample are listed, as sequenced in a study of T cells in Graves' hyperthyroidism and ophthalmopathy. Template material for amplifying TCR beta CDR3 regions consisted of RNA transcripts. First-round RT-PCR of the TCR CDR3 relied on the HTBI primer set. TCRdb re-called the multiplex PCR reads with MiXCR, one entry per CDR3 protein. This table has approximately 590,000 distinct CDR3 sequences, around 14% appearing once. Sequencing was carried out using blood. The receptors stem from a young woman with Graves' hyperthyroidism.

This chain joins TRBV10-3 and TRBJ2-5; no clear D. CDR1 is ENHRY, CDR2 SYGVKD, per germline. This CDR3 has 14 amino acids. Trimming shortened V by 6 bases and J by 3 bases, and 14 bases separated the two germline ends. For the CDR3, the DNA is TGTGCCATCAGATTTGGACCGGGCGAAGAGACCCAGTACTTC. Protein sequence: CAIRFGPGEETQYF.

This clonotype showed up just a few times. V gene TRBV12-3 or TRBV12-4 combines with J gene TRBJ1-5, with D hard to call. The CDR3 contains 17 residues. Trimming stripped 6 bases from V and 0 bases from J, with 18 bases between. The CDR3 loop reads CASSLGRREDSNQPQHF. The DNA of the CDR3 is TGTGCCAGCAGCCTGGGCCGCCGGGAGGATAGCAATCAGCCCCAGCATTTT.

This clonotype was counted a few times. The chain has TRBV6-1 and TRBJ1-4, with 9 bases fitting TRBD1. The germline V gene encodes CDR1 MNHNS and CDR2 SASEGT. This CDR3 is built from 15 residues. Losses at the gene ends were 7 bases for V and 7 bases for J; bases not matched to a gene: 10. The CDR3 sequence is CASIPLGQGIEKLFF. DNA of the CDR3: TGTGCCAGCATACCCCTGGGACAGGGTATTGAAAAACTGTTTTTT.

The chain carries TRBV29-1 and TRBJ2-5; no firm D call. V was clipped by 5 bases and J by 5 bases, with 9 bases between them. The CDR3 is 11 amino acids. CDR1 is SQVTM, CDR2 ANQGSEA, per germline. The CDR3 loop reads CSVWYRETQYF. Written as DNA, the CDR3 is TGCAGCGTTTGGTATAGGGAGACCCAGTACTTC.

This chain uses TRBV4-3 with TRBJ2-7; D is undetermined. V was cut by 1 base and J by 0 bases, with 10 bases left in between. Per germline, CDR1 LGHNA and CDR2 YSLEER. This CDR3 has 15 amino acids. The CDR3, as DNA: TGCGCCAGCAGCCAAGCATCAGTAAGCTCCTACGAGCAGTACTTC. This gives the protein CASSQASVSSYEQYF.

The table lists this clonotype with many counts. The V gene is TRBV7-2, the J gene TRBJ2-7; possible D gene TRBD2, 6 bases. Trimming stripped 4 bases from V and 3 bases from J, with 13 bases between. Germline CDR1 reads SGHTA; CDR2 reads FQGNSA. The CDR3 is 14 amino acids. CDR3 nucleotide sequence: TGTGCCAGCAGCTCAGAGGAGGGCCGCTACGAGCAGTACTTC. It specifies CASSSEEGRYEQYF. Full variable domain (rest looked up from reference TRBV7-2 and TRBJ2-7): GAGVSQSPSNKVTEKGKDVELRCDPISGHTALYWYRQSLGQGLEFLIYFQGNSAPDKSGLPSDRFSAERTGGSVSTLTIQRTQQEDSAVYLCASSSEEGRYEQYFGPGTRLTVT.

To note about this clonotype: The junction differs from germline at one of its ends, possibly a read error. This chain joins TRBV10-3 and TRBJ1-2; 9 bases fit TRBD1. In germline, CDR1 is ENHRY, CDR2 SYGVKD. The length of the CDR3 is 13 residues. For the CDR3, the DNA is TGTGCCACCAGTGATCCGGGACAGGGTGGCTACACCTTC. Residues: CATSDPGQGGYTF.

This clonotype was detected ten times or more. The rearrangement joins TRBV20-1 to TRBJ2-3, with a tentative D call TRBD1 (5 bases). The CDR3 has 15 amino acids. Trimming pared 2 bases from V and 0 bases from J, leaving 12 bases between. Germline assignment: CDR1 DFQATT and CDR2 SNEGSKA (reference sequence). The CDR3 nucleotides read TGCAGTGCTAGAAGGGGCTCAACTAGCACAGATACGCAGTATTTT. Translation: CSARRGSTSTDTQYF.

This clonotype was counted ten times or more. The V gene is TRBV6-1, the J gene TRBJ2-1, with a tentative D call TRBD1 (6 bases). Germline V gene sequence: CDR1 MNHNS, CDR2 SASEGT. V lost 2 bases and J lost 3, with 11 bases in between. The CDR3 has 15 amino acids. The CDR3 spells CASSEIRGDYNEQFF. CDR3 in DNA: TGTGCCAGCAGTGAAATCAGGGGAGACTACAATGAGCAGTTCTTC.

This chain joins TRBV6-2 or TRBV6-3 and TRBJ1-1, with TRBD1 as a possible D gene (5 bases). Trimming cost V 8 bases and J 1 base, with 14 bases left between them. Germline assignment: CDR1 MNHEY and CDR2 SVGEGT. This CDR3 has 14 amino acids. The CDR3, as DNA: TGTGCCAGCGATCGGGGGTCAGGGAACACTGAAGCTTTCTTT. Translated, it gives CASDRGSGNTEAFF.

A few counts support this clonotype. The chain joins TRBV2 to TRBJ2-5; 9 bases are shared with TRBD2. CDR3 length equals 15 residues. Trimming at V came to 2 bases and at J to 5 bases, leaving 6 bases not matched to a gene. Germline V gene sequence: CDR1 SNHLY, CDR2 FYNNEI. Here the CDR3 reads CASSEISGGWETQYF. CDR3 coding DNA: TGTGCCAGCAGTGAAATTAGCGGGGGCTGGGAGACCCAGTACTTC.

With respect to this clonotype: A read error may explain this, as a much larger clone is one base away. This CDR3 is missing its conserved last phenylalanine or tryptophan, likely due to a read error. The chain employs TRBV20-1 and TRBJ2-7; D is unclear. The CDR3 consists of 12 residues. V lost 6 bases, J lost 0 bases, and 9 bases lay in between. Germline V gene data show CDR1 as DFQATT and CDR2 as SNEGSKA (reference sequence). DNA for the CDR3: TGCAGTGCAGAATTGAGCTCCTACGAGCAGTACTCC. This gives the protein CSAELSSYEQYS.

This clonotype was detected ten times or more. The chain carries TRBV4-3 and TRBJ2-3; TRBD1 aligns across 7 bases. V was pared by 5 bases and J by 1 base, with 12 bases of the junction left unmatched. Germline CDR1 is LGHNA and CDR2 is YSLEER. CDR3 length: 17 amino acids. CDR3 coding DNA: TGCGCCAGCAGCTCACGGACAGGACCCGCTTGCACAGATACGCAGTATTTT. Translated, it gives CASSSRTGPACTDTQYF.

This clonotype has a handful of counts. The chain has TRBV3-1 and TRBJ2-7, with 7 bases lining up with TRBD2. The CDR3 sequence is 13 residues long. The germline V gene has CDR1 LGHDT and CDR2 YNNKEL (reference sequence). Trimming cost V 5 bases and J 4 bases; bases outside gene matches: 5. For the CDR3, the DNA is TGTGCCAGCAGCACATCTAGCGGTTACGAGCAGTACTTC. Its translation: CASSTSSGYEQYF.

The chain uses TRBV12-3 or TRBV12-4 and TRBJ1-6; 9 nucleotides line up with TRBD1. This CDR3 contains 16 residues. Trimming at V came to 6 bases and at J to 8 bases, leaving 11 bases not matched to a gene. The CDR3 spells CASSGGTGLGDSPLHF. Written as DNA, the CDR3 is TGTGCCAGCAGCGGAGGGACAGGGCTTGGGGATTCACCCCTCCACTTT.